These 21 T cell receptor beta chains came from one sample sequenced in a study of T cells after yellow fever vaccination. TCRdb used MiXCR to reprocess the 5' RACE reads, holding one entry per CDR3 protein. In the table there are about 360,000 distinct CDR3 sequences, approximately 5.7% of which are singletons. The sample was PBMCs, taken 5 days after the yellow fever booster vaccination. These receptors came from a man under 40 who received the YFV17D yellow fever vaccine.

The rearrangement uses TRBV20-1 and TRBJ2-5; 9 bases line up with TRBD1. The V gene's germline CDR1 is DFQATT and CDR2 SNEGSKA (reference sequence). This CDR3 is built from 13 residues. The ends lost 6 bases at V and 4 bases at J; junction bases unmatched: 6. The CDR3 loop is CSAQGQGRETQYF. CDR3 nucleotide sequence: TGCAGTGCACAGGGACAGGGTAGAGAGACCCAGTACTTC.

This clonotype has more than one count but fewer than ten. The chain combines TRBV7-2 with TRBJ2-3; D may be TRBD1 (5 bases). Germline CDR1 SGHTA, CDR2 FQGNSA. The V end was cut by 4 bases, the J end by 4 bases, with 9 bases between. The CDR3 runs to 13 residues. CDR3 residues: CASSYQGADTQYF. For the CDR3, the DNA is TGTGCCAGCAGCTACCAAGGGGCAGATACGCAGTATTTT.

This sequence joins TRBV20-1 and TRBJ2-7; 9 bases agree with TRBD2. Per the germline V gene, CDR1 is DFQATT and CDR2 is SNEGSKA (reference sequence). This CDR3 comprises 15 residues. The trim removed 1 base at V and 0 bases at J, leaving 4 bases unmatched. In nucleotides, the CDR3 is TGCAGTGCTAGAGGAACTAGCGGGTTCTCCTACGAGCAGTACTTC. Residues: CSARGTSGFSYEQYF.

This clonotype turned up a few times. The chain employs TRBV5-4 and TRBJ2-5, with a tentative D call TRBD1 (6 bases). Germline lookup yields CDR1 SGHNT and CDR2 YYREEE (reference sequence). V shed 4 bases and J shed 2 bases, with 12 bases lying between them. There are 14 residues in the CDR3. The CDR3 nucleotides are TGTGCCAGCAGCCAGGGGACCGAACAAGAGACCCAGTACTTC. Encoded protein: CASSQGTEQETQYF.

The chain carries TRBV30 and TRBJ2-3, with TRBD2 matching 7 bases. J was trimmed by 6 bases and V by 4 bases; bases with no gene match: 22. Germline CDR1 reads GTSNPN; CDR2 reads SVGIG (reference sequence). The CDR3 extends over 18 amino acids. DNA of the CDR3: TGTGCCTGGATCGTAGCCCTGGGATCACGGGGGGATGGGGATACGCAGTATTTT. Translation gives CAWIVALGSRGDGDTQYF.

About this clonotype: A read error may account for a junction end that differs from germline. This chain uses TRBV9 with TRBJ2-7; 8 nucleotides agree with TRBD2. The germline V gene encodes CDR1 SGDLS and CDR2 YYNGEE. The CDR3 is made up of 15 amino acids. The CDR3 here is CASSNGAGGSYKQYF. The CDR3 DNA sequence: TGTGCCAGCAGCAATGGGGCGGGAGGATCCTACAAGCAGTACTTC.

This clonotype occurred many times. This chain links TRBV30 with TRBJ1-1, with D hard to call. Deletions cut 3 bases from V and 5 bases from J, with 10 bases between. Germline V gene lookup returns CDR1 GTSNPN and CDR2 SVGIG (reference sequence). The CDR3 runs to 12 residues. The CDR3 DNA reads TGTGCCTGGAGCTTAGTTCGTACTGAAGCTTTCTTT. Its protein is CAWSLVRTEAFF. Variable domain in full (rest from reference TRBV30 and TRBJ1-1): SQTIHQWPATLVQPVGSPLSLECTVEGTSNPNLYWYRQAAGRGLQLLFYSVGIGQISSEVPQNLSASRPQDRQFILSSKKLLLSDSGFYLCAWSLVRTEAFFGQGTRLTVV.

The sample holds a few counts of this clonotype. The V call is TRBV29-1, the J call TRBJ2-1; 8 bases fit TRBD1. The germline CDR1 and CDR2 sequences are SQVTM and ANQGSEA. Unmatched junction bases numbered 11, after V lost 4 bases and J lost 6 bases. The CDR3 length is 15 residues. The CDR3 region is CSVGAQGASLNEQFF. CDR3 coding DNA: TGCAGCGTTGGGGCCCAGGGGGCCTCTCTCAATGAGCAGTTCTTC.

The chain links TRBV7-9 to TRBJ2-1; TRBD1 is a possible D gene (6 bases). The CDR3 is made up of 15 amino acids. Trimming shortened V by 5 bases and J by 14 bases, and 25 bases separated the two germline ends. Germline V gene data show CDR1 as SEHNR and CDR2 as FQNEAQ (reference sequence). The DNA of the CDR3 is TGTGCCAGCAGCCCCCAAGGGGGACGCGAAACAATCAAGTTCTTC. Translation: CASSPQGGRETIKFF.

The V and J genes are TRBV7-2 and TRBJ2-1; a possible D gene is TRBD1 (6 bases). Germline lookup yields CDR1 SGHTA and CDR2 FQGNSA. There are 15 residues in the CDR3. Trimming cost V 5 bases and J 6 bases, with 17 bases left between them. CDR3 loop: CASSPLIGGPNEQFF. DNA of the CDR3: TGTGCCAGCAGCCCGTTGATTGGGGGCCCCAATGAGCAGTTCTTC.

This clonotype was observed at least ten times. The chain combines TRBV7-8 with TRBJ2-7; tentatively, D is TRBD1 (5 bases). The CDR3 spans 14 residues. V was cut by 5 bases and J by 4 bases, with 15 bases left in between. Germline V lookup: CDR1 SGHVS, CDR2 FQNEAQ. The CDR3 sequence: CASSPTMTDYEQYF. The CDR3 bases are TGTGCCAGCAGCCCCACCATGACAGATTACGAGCAGTACTTC.

This chain joins TRBV12-3 or TRBV12-4 and TRBJ2-3, with D unclear. This CDR3 region has 15 residues. Trimming took off 3 bases at V and 2 bases at J, with 12 bases between the two ends. DNA for the CDR3: TGTGCCAGCAGTTTTGGGCGTTGGGACACAGATACGCAGTATTTT. This codes for CASSFGRWDTDTQYF.

The chain links TRBV2 to TRBJ2-3; D might be TRBD2 (5 bases). V dropped 7 bases and J dropped 2 bases, with 13 bases sitting between them. CDR3 length: 14 amino acids. Per germline, CDR1 SNHLY and CDR2 FYNNEI. The CDR3 spells CASKRGSHTDTQYF. In DNA form, the CDR3 reads TGTGCCAGCAAGCGAGGGTCACACACAGATACGCAGTATTTT. The complete variable domain, with remaining parts taken from reference TRBV2 and TRBJ2-3, reads EPEVTQTPSHQVTQMGQEVILRCVPISNHLYFYWYRQILGQKVEFLVSFYNNEISEKSEIFDDQFSVERPDGSNFTLKIRSTKLEDSAMYFCASKRGSHTDTQYFGPGTRLTVL.

This clonotype came up a few times. The chain employs TRBV10-3 and TRBJ2-7; D may be TRBD1 (8 bases). CDR3 size: 12 residues. Between the trimmed V and J ends, which lost 11 bases and 6 bases, there was a span of 17 bases. Per the germline V gene, CDR1 is ENHRY and CDR2 is SYGVKD. This CDR3 reads CAVDRGGGEQYF. The CDR3 region has the DNA TGTGCCGTAGACAGGGGCGGGGGCGAGCAGTACTTC.

This clonotype was seen a handful of times. The chain is built from TRBV5-1 and TRBJ2-1; 9 bases are a match to TRBD2. CDR1 is SGHRS, CDR2 YFSETQ, per germline. The V gene end was trimmed by 5 bases and the J gene end by 1 base; junction bases not matched to a gene: 7. The CDR3 runs to 16 residues. The DNA for the CDR3 is TGCGCCAGCAGACCCTTAGGACTAGCGTCCTACAATGAGCAGTTCTTC. Encoded protein: CASRPLGLASYNEQFF.

CDR3 sequence: CSVEIGGRGDTQYF. The CDR3 DNA is TGCAGCGTTGAAATTGGGGGCAGGGGGGATACGCAGTATTTT. The chain joins TRBV29-1 to TRBJ2-3, with 7 positions matching TRBD1. The trim removed 2 bases at V and 6 bases at J, leaving 8 bases unmatched. Germline V CDR1 and CDR2: SQVTM, ANQGSEA. This CDR3 comprises 14 residues.

This clonotype was picked up many times. V gene TRBV3-1 combines with J gene TRBJ2-3; TRBD2 matches 8 bases. Germline CDR1 LGHDT, CDR2 YNNKEL (reference sequence). This CDR3 has 15 amino acids. V shed 7 bases and J 4 bases; nucleotides not matched to a gene: 10. CDR3 nucleotides: TGTGCCAGCACCTCCCTGAGCGGGAGTGCAGATACGCAGTATTTT. It codes for CASTSLSGSADTQYF.

This clonotype occurred many times. The chain combines TRBV28 with TRBJ2-3; tentatively, D is TRBD2 (6 bases). The CDR3 sequence is 18 residues long. Trimming removed 3 bases from V and 1 base from J, with 20 bases in between. Looked up from germline, CDR1 is MDHEN and CDR2 is SYDVKM. Here the CDR3 DNA reads TGTGCCAGCAGTTTTTTGTCCCGGAGGGCGACCCGCACAGATACGCAGTATTTT. Translated: CASSFLSRRATRTDTQYF.

This clonotype was seen many times. CDR3 DNA: TGTGCCAGCAGCGCCCCGTCGGGACTAGCGGCCAAAGAGACCCAGTACTTC. It is translated as CASSAPSGLAAKETQYF. This rearrangement joins TRBV7-2 to TRBJ2-5, with TRBD2 identical over 11 bases. The CDR3 covers 17 residues. Germline CDR1 and CDR2: SGHTA and FQGNSA. The trim removed 5 bases at V and 3 bases at J, leaving 11 bases unmatched. Together with reference TRBV7-2 and TRBJ2-5, the CDR3 gives the full variable domain: GAGVSQSPSNKVTEKGKDVELRCDPISGHTALYWYRQSLGQGLEFLIYFQGNSAPDKSGLPSDRFSAERTGGSVSTLTIQRTQQEDSAVYLCASSAPSGLAAKETQYFGPGTRLLVL.

The V and J genes are TRBV3-1 and TRBJ1-1; a weak D match, TRBD1 (5 bases). V gave up 0 bases and J gave up 4 bases, with 6 bases separating them. Germline assignment: CDR1 LGHDT and CDR2 YNNKEL (reference sequence). The CDR3 length is 13 residues. The CDR3 loop is CASSQEGTTEAFF. CDR3 coding DNA: TGTGCCAGCAGCCAAGAAGGGACCACTGAAGCTTTCTTT.

This clonotype appeared many times. The gene calls are TRBV20-1 and TRBJ2-7, with D possibly called TRBD1 or TRBD2 (5 bases each). Germline assignment: CDR1 DFQATT and CDR2 SNEGSKA (reference sequence). Between the trimmed V and J ends, which lost 3 bases and 5 bases, there was a span of 8 bases. This CDR3 is built from 11 residues. CDR3 DNA: TGCAGTGCTAGGGGGGAAAACGAGCAGTACTTC. This translates into CSARGENEQYF.